These 11 T cell receptor beta chains share one sample of origin, sequenced in a study of blood T cell repertoires in COVID-19. Measured with immunoSEQ multiplex PCR; TCRdb has only the in-frame clones, and not every one. Among 150,000 or so clones, around 87% were seen once, and the ten largest hold 1.2%. Source material: PBMCs or T cells enriched from blood (not recorded which). These TCRs come from a woman aged 25 to 45 with acute COVID-19.

The CDR3 coding sequence is TGTGCCAGCAGCCGAATTACAGGGGGCGCGAGCAATCAGCCCCAGCATTTT. Its protein product is CASSRITGGASNQPQHF. The chain employs TRBV6-6 and TRBJ1-5, with 9 bases fitting TRBD1. Germline lookup yields CDR1 MNHNY and CDR2 SVGAGI (reference sequence). The CDR3 runs 17 residues. With 6 bases clipped from V and 1 base from J, the junction kept 10 bases outside the gene matches.

This chain joins TRBV6-5 and TRBJ1-1; 9 nucleotides agree with TRBD1. The CDR3 is 14 residues long. V gave up 4 bases and J gave up 4 bases; unmatched junction bases: 4. Looked up from germline, CDR1 is MNHEY and CDR2 is SVGAGI. The CDR3 bases are TGTGCCAGCAGTTCACGACAGGGGGGCACTGAAGCTTTCTTT. Amino acids: CASSSRQGGTEAFF.

This clone was observed a single time. The rearrangement links TRBV5-6 to TRBJ1-3, with D unresolved. The germline V and J ends were trimmed by 1 base and 3 bases, with 20 bases remaining between them. Germline loops: CDR1 SGHDT, CDR2 YYEEEE. The CDR3 consists of 18 residues. DNA for the CDR3: TGTGCCAGCAGCTTGCTACGGTATGGGCAAGGTAGTGGAAACACCATATATTTT. Its protein is CASSLLRYGQGSGNTIYF.

The chain is built from TRBV11-1 and TRBJ2-7, with 8 positions matching TRBD2. CDR3 size: 14 residues. Germline V lookup: CDR1 SGHAT, CDR2 FQDESV (reference sequence). The ends lost 3 bases at V and 2 bases at J; junction bases unmatched: 3. The CDR3 loop is CASSFPGGAYEQYF. DNA of the CDR3: TGTGCCAGCAGCTTTCCGGGGGGGGCCTACGAGCAGTACTTC.

The V gene is TRBV2, the J gene TRBJ2-1; perhaps TRBD1 as D (5 bases). Trimming took off 7 bases at V and 0 bases at J, with 13 bases between the two ends. Per germline, CDR1 SNHLY and CDR2 FYNNEI. This CDR3 spans 15 amino acids. The CDR3 spells CASNKGASSYNEQFF. The CDR3 DNA is TGTGCCAGCAATAAAGGGGCCAGCTCCTACAATGAGCAGTTCTTC.

This clone was found once. The chain combines TRBV12-3 or TRBV12-4 with TRBJ1-3; a weak D match, TRBD1 (5 bases). This CDR3 spans 12 amino acids. V was shortened by 6 bases and J by 6 bases, with 9 bases between the two germline ends. This CDR3 reads CASRRDLNTIYF. In DNA form, the CDR3 reads TGTGCCAGCAGGCGGGACTTAAACACCATATATTTT.

In its sample, this clone was seen a few times. The chain links TRBV6-5 to TRBJ2-7; D perhaps matches TRBD1 (6 bases). This CDR3 comprises 14 residues. The germline V and J ends were trimmed by 10 bases and 2 bases, with 18 bases remaining between them. CDR1 is MNHEY, CDR2 SVGAGI, per germline. The CDR3, as DNA: TGTGCCATCCAGAGGGGGACCCATCCCTACGAGCAGTACTTC. Residues: CAIQRGTHPYEQYF.

V usage is TRBV5-5 and J usage is TRBJ2-3; tentative D call: TRBD1 (6 bases). Looked up from germline, CDR1 is SGHKS and CDR2 is YYEKEE (reference sequence). The CDR3 extends over 14 amino acids. V was pared by 0 bases and J by 7 bases, with 12 bases between. The CDR3 loop reads CASSLVSQGYTQYF. The CDR3 bases are TGTGCCAGCAGCTTGGTGTCTCAGGGGTATACGCAGTATTTT.

This clone was counted a few times. The chain combines TRBV28 with TRBJ2-7; 11 nucleotides line up with TRBD1. Looked up from germline, CDR1 is MDHEN and CDR2 is SYDVKM. The V and J ends lost 10 bases and 1 base, in that order; junction bases with no gene match: 9. This CDR3 has 15 residues. The CDR3 coding sequence is TGTGCCATCAATTCAGGGACAGGGGGTTCCTACGAGCAGTACTTC. Translation gives CAINSGTGGSYEQYF. Complete variable domain (other parts from reference TRBV28 and TRBJ2-7): DVKVTQSSRYLVKRTGEKVFLECVQDMDHENMFWYRQDPGLGLRLIYFSYDVKMKEKGDIPEGYSVSREKKERFSLILESASTNQTSMYLCAINSGTGGSYEQYFGPGTRLTVT.

This chain uses TRBV3-1 (or the pseudogene TRBV3-2) with TRBJ2-2; tentatively, D is TRBD1 (6 bases). The V end lost 0 bases, the J end lost 7 bases, and 18 bases lay between the germline ends. The CDR3 runs to 17 residues. Germline CDR1 LGHDT, CDR2 YNNKEL (reference sequence). The CDR3 DNA sequence: TGTGCCAGCAGCCAAGATAGAGGGACATTTGACGTCGGGGAGCTGTTTTTT. This translates into CASSQDRGTFDVGELFF.

This clone came up once. The V gene is TRBV2, the J gene TRBJ1-5; D is ambiguous. V was pared by 5 bases and J by 7 bases, with 12 bases between. Per the germline V gene, CDR1 is SNHLY and CDR2 is FYNNEI. There are 13 residues in the CDR3. The CDR3, as DNA: TGTGCCAGCAGTACCGAGGGTGGACAGCCCCAGCATTTT. This gives the protein CASSTEGGQPQHF.